This T cell receptor (beta chain) was documented in a study of blood T cell repertoires in COVID-19. Looked up from germline, CDR1 is LNHDA and CDR2 is SQIVND (reference sequence). The V end was cut by 3 bases, the J end by 11 bases, with 11 bases between. The CDR3 extends over 13 amino acids. In the original analysis: By means of reference gene primer amplification, nucleated cell counts were estimated. Only in-frame clones appear in the TCRdb table, and some are missing; sequencing was by immunoSEQ multiplex PCR. The DNA gave D and trimming, while V, J and clone size come from that table. The top ten hold over 2% of the sample, which has 250,000 to 300,000 clones, roughly nine tenths seen once. This clone was seen once.

The rearrangement links TRBV19 to TRBJ1-6; weak D call: TRBD1 (5 bases). The material sequenced was peripheral blood. The origin of this receptor is a woman in her 30s with COVID-19, enrolled during active disease. CDR3 DNA sequence: TGTGCCAGTAGTATCCCAGGGCGGCCACCCCTCCACTTT. This translates into CASSIPGRPPLHF.